This TCR beta chain was recovered during a study of blood T cell repertoires in COVID-19. Per the authors' pipeline: Reference gene primer amplification gave estimated nucleated cell counts. Assay used: immunoSEQ multiplex PCR; TCRdb lists only in-frame clones, some missing. Clone size and the V and J calls come from that table; the DNA yielded D and trimming. The data contain around 260,000 clones, roughly nine tenths of them singletons. Trimming removed 8 bases from V and 9 bases from J; junction bases left unmatched: 7. The CDR3 has 13 amino acids. Germline V gene lookup returns CDR1 SGHTA and CDR2 FQGTGA.

The rearrangement joins TRBV7-3 to TRBJ1-5; 10 bases are shared with TRBD1. This receptor was identified in a man in his fifties or sixties who had recovered from COVID-19. What was sequenced was peripheral blood. For the CDR3, the DNA is TGTGCCAGCGCCACGGGACAGGGGTGGCCCCAGCATTTT. It codes for CASATGQGWPQHF.